The rows below give T cell receptor beta chains drawn from one sample of a study of shared clonotypes between healthy human individuals. The method was immunoSEQ multiplex PCR; TCRdb's version includes in-frame clones alone and lacks a portion of them. This sample has approximately 460,000 clones, with more than 70% found just once. Sequences were obtained from PBMCs. The receptors here all came from a woman aged 40 to 50 in good health. Some clones in this sample may be carry-over from other donors' samples. CDR3s include the opening cysteine and the closing phenylalanine or tryptophan. A D gene is named only where the DNA matches it firmly. Clone sizes are given selectively: once, few, many, or a class where the clone is expanded.

.	TRBV7-3	TRBJ2-6	.	CASSSSRRPSGANVLTF	TGTGCCAGCAGCTCCTCCCGACGTCCCTCTGGGGCCAACGTCCTGACTTTC
.	TRBV11-2	TRBJ1-2	.	CASSSDSYANYGYTF	TGTGCCAGCAGCTCCGATTCCTACGCTAACTATGGCTACACCTTC
.	TRBV7-2	TRBJ2-2	.	CASSFYGSTGELFF	TGTGCCAGCAGCTTCTACGGGAGCACCGGGGAGCTGTTTTTT
.	TRBV30	TRBJ1-2	once	CAWSPGGEGYGYTF	TGTGCCTGGAGTCCGGGCGGGGAGGGGTATGGCTACACCTTC
.	TRBV6-4	TRBJ1-2	.	CASSEGLGAGGYTF	TGTGCCAGCAGTGAAGGATTGGGGGCCGGCGGCTACACCTTC
.	TRBV9	TRBJ2-2	.	CASSAGAIPAGSTGELFF	TGTGCCAGCAGCGCCGGCGCAATCCCCGCGGGTTCCACCGGGGAGCTGTTTTTT
.	TRBV7-3	TRBJ2-1	.	CASSLMSSSNEQFF	TGTGCCAGCAGCTTAATGTCGTCCAGCAATGAGCAGTTCTTC
.	TRBV28	TRBJ1-5	.	CASSAVDQPQHF	TGTGCCAGCAGTGCCGTAGATCAGCCCCAGCATTTT
.	TRBV4-2	TRBJ2-1	.	CASSQERAHNEQFF	TGTGCCAGCAGCCAAGAAAGGGCCCACAATGAGCAGTTCTTC
TRBD1	TRBV5-1	TRBJ1-1	.	CASSPGVDRGAFF	TGCGCCAGCAGCCCAGGCGTCGACAGGGGAGCTTTCTTT
TRBD1	TRBV5-1	TRBJ1-1	.	CASSFRDRGQNTEAFF	TGCGCCAGCAGCTTCCGGGACAGGGGGCAGAACACTGAAGCTTTCTTT
.	TRBV23-1	TRBJ2-7	few	CASSRMEGHF	TGCGCCAGCAGCCGTATGGAGGGGCACTTC
TRBD2	TRBV18	TRBJ2-5	.	CASSPPRTSGMGETQYF	TGTGCCAGCTCACCACCGCGGACTAGCGGTATGGGGGAGACCCAGTACTTC
.	TRBV19	TRBJ2-5	.	CASSVDIQETQYF	TGTGCCAGTAGTGTGGACATACAAGAGACCCAGTACTTC
TRBD2	TRBV11-2	TRBJ2-3	.	CASSPTSPEDTQYF	TGTGCCAGCAGCCCGACTAGCCCGGAGGATACGCAGTATTTT
TRBD2	TRBV28	TRBJ2-7	.	CASKAGGPRYSYEQYF	TGTGCCAGCAAAGCGGGAGGGCCCCGGTACTCCTACGAGCAGTACTTC
.	TRBV7-2	TRBJ2-2	.	CASSFGTVYQTGELFF	TGTGCCAGCAGCTTCGGGACGGTCTATCAAACCGGGGAGCTGTTTTTT
.	TRBV12-2	TRBJ2-3	.	CASRLGHTDTQYF	TGTGCAAGTCGCTTAGGACACACAGATACGCAGTATTTT
TRBD2	TRBV7-2	TRBJ2-7	.	CASSLGTSYYEQYF	TGTGCCAGCAGCTTAGGGACTAGTTACTACGAGCAGTACTTC
.	TRBV19	TRBJ2-3	.	CASSIGPSGGTDTQYF	TGTGCCAGTAGTATAGGTCCGTCGGGAGGCACAGATACGCAGTATTTT
TRBD1	TRBV29-1	TRBJ2-1	.	CSVAAVKDRGYNEQFF	TGCAGCGTGGCGGCGGTTAAGGACAGGGGCTACAATGAGCAGTTCTTC
.	TRBV15	TRBJ1-5	once	CATSSDRVSNQPQHF	TGTGCCACCAGCAGTGACCGGGTCTCCAATCAGCCCCAGCATTTT
TRBD1	TRBV15	TRBJ2-5	.	CATSRDGPGGEVETQYF	TGTGCCACCAGCAGAGACGGGCCAGGGGGCGAGGTAGAGACCCAGTACTTC
.	TRBV28	TRBJ2-3	.	CASSYPAEDTQYF	TGTGCCAGCAGTTATCCAGCGGAAGATACGCAGTATTTT
.	TRBV11-2	TRBJ1-2	.	CASSPGAGYGYTF	TGTGCCAGCAGCCCTGGGGCAGGCTATGGCTACACCTTC
.	TRBV7-2	TRBJ2-7	.	CASSDPRTRSAYEQYF	TGTGCCAGCAGCGATCCTCGGACGCGGTCCGCCTACGAGCAGTACTTC
TRBD1	TRBV7-2	TRBJ2-7	.	CASGKGQLYYEQYF	TGTGCCAGCGGGAAGGGACAGTTATACTACGAGCAGTACTTC